The 28 T cell receptor beta chains reported below all come from one sample, sequenced in a study of blood T cells in healthy people across ages. The authors ran a second PCR of roughly 6 to 12 cycles using a sample-barcoded 5' primer and a J-beta primer mix. TCRdb passed the 5' RACE reads through MiXCR, listing each CDR3 protein once. The top ten clones hold under 25% of a sample with about 720,000 distinct CDR3 sequences, 22% of them seen once. The sequenced sample consisted of blood. Receptors originate from a man in his sixties or seventies in good health.

The sample holds a few counts of this clonotype. This chain joins TRBV29-1 and TRBJ1-1; 8 bases line up with TRBD1. In germline, CDR1 is SQVTM, CDR2 ANQGSEA. The CDR3 runs 12 residues. V lost 2 bases, J lost 10 bases, and 6 bases stayed unmatched. CDR3 sequence (DNA): TGCAGCGTTGAAAGGGGTCAGGGGGCAGCTTTCTTT. Residues: CSVERGQGAAFF.

This clonotype was seen a handful of times. The chain links TRBV5-6 to TRBJ2-6; possible D gene TRBD1, 6 bases. The CDR3 consists of 16 residues. V lost 4 bases and J 0 bases, leaving 11 bases between the germline ends. Germline V gives CDR1 SGHDT, CDR2 YYEEEE. The CDR3 sequence: CASSRRQVSGANVLTF. For the CDR3, the DNA is TGTGCCAGCAGCCGAAGACAGGTCTCTGGGGCCAACGTCCTGACTTTC.

The chain carries TRBV6-6 and TRBJ2-1, with 8 bases that match TRBD2. V lost 6 bases and J lost 8; bases outside the gene matches: 12. The CDR3 has 15 residues. Per the germline V gene, CDR1 is MNHNY and CDR2 is SVGAGI (reference sequence). The CDR3 is CASRNTGTREHEQFF. In nucleotides, the CDR3 is TGTGCCAGCAGAAATACCGGGACTAGGGAACATGAGCAGTTCTTC.

This chain connects TRBV6-6 to TRBJ2-1, with D perhaps assigned TRBD1 or TRBD2 (5 bases each). The J call could be wrong; TRBJ2-5 is a better fit for the DNA end. CDR1 is MNHNY and CDR2 is SVGAGI in the germline V gene (reference sequence). This CDR3 region has 13 residues. CDR3 amino acids: CAAYGAGQETQYF. The DNA of the CDR3 is TGTGCCGCCTACGGGGCGGGCCAAGAGACCCAGTACTTC.

The chain is built from TRBV29-1 and TRBJ2-1, with D maybe TRBD2 (6 bases). With the DNA end fitting TRBJ2-7 better, the J assignment may be wrong. This CDR3 is built from 14 residues. Germline CDR1 is SQVTM and CDR2 is ANQGSEA. The CDR3 coding sequence is TGCAGCGTCCTGACTAGTTACCCTATCTACGAGCAGTACTTC. Translating it yields CSVLTSYPIYEQYF.

Here the CDR3 reads CASSFQGDLSGANVLTF. CDR3 coding DNA: TGTGCCAGCAGTTTCCAGGGGGACCTCTCTGGGGCCAACGTCCTGACTTTC. This chain links TRBV28 with TRBJ2-6; 7 bases align to TRBD1. Germline values: CDR1 MDHEN, CDR2 SYDVKM. The CDR3 totals 17 residues. Trimming removed 3 bases from V and 0 bases from J; junction bases left unmatched: 5.

This clonotype was seen a few times. The CDR3 does not close with the conserved phenylalanine or tryptophan, likely indicating a read error. The rearrangement links TRBV5-5 to TRBJ2-1; 8 bases line up with TRBD2. The J call may be in error: the DNA end matches TRBJ2-7 better. Germline V CDR1 and CDR2: SGHKS, YYEKEE (reference sequence). This CDR3 region has 14 residues. The CDR3 DNA reads as TGTGCCAGCAGCTTGGATCAAGCGGGAGCTCGGCAGTACGTC. It is translated as CASSLDQAGARQYV.

The chain couples TRBV12-3 or TRBV12-4 to TRBJ1-2; D call uncertain. The CDR3 has 12 residues. The germline V and J ends were trimmed by 4 bases and 3 bases, with 6 bases remaining between them. CDR3 amino acids: CASSSTHYGYTF. The CDR3 coding sequence is TGTGCCAGCAGTTCAACTCACTATGGCTACACCTTC.

The chain employs TRBV27 and TRBJ1-2; 8 bases fit TRBD1. This CDR3 has 15 amino acids. V was clipped by 5 bases and J by 3 bases; unmatched bases: 8. CDR1 MNHEY and CDR2 SMNVEV come from the germline V gene (reference sequence). CDR3 sequence (DNA): TGTGCCAGCAGTGATCAGGGGGCGCATGACTATGGCTACACCTTC. Encoded protein: CASSDQGAHDYGYTF.

The rearrangement uses TRBV28 and TRBJ2-1, with 8 nucleotides matching TRBD2. The trim removed 5 bases at V and 10 bases at J, leaving 10 bases unmatched. The CDR3 runs 14 residues. Germline CDR1 MDHEN, CDR2 SYDVKM. Written as DNA, the CDR3 is TGTGCCAGCAGTCCGGGACTAGAGTGGGGGGAGCAGTTCTTC. Translation: CASSPGLEWGEQFF.

There are a few counts of this clonotype. The V and J genes are TRBV6-1 and TRBJ2-5; D is perhaps TRBD2 (5 bases). This CDR3 region has 14 residues. The germline V gene has CDR1 MNHNS and CDR2 SASEGT. V lost 5 bases to trimming and J lost 5 bases, with 15 bases between them. The CDR3 DNA reads as TGTGCCAGCAGTCCTAGCCTTCCCCGGGAGACCCAGTACTTC. Protein product: CASSPSLPRETQYF.

This clonotype was observed once. A much more abundant neighbour one base away suggests this may be a read error. The J gene is TRBJ2-3, the V gene TRBV29-1; unclear D gene. CDR1 and CDR2 from the germline V gene are SQVTM and ANQGSEA. Trimming stripped 4 bases from V and 6 bases from J, with 5 bases between. This CDR3 contains 10 residues. CDR3 sequence reads: CSVAMDTQYF. CDR3 coding DNA: TGCAGCGTTGCAATGGATACGCAGTATTTT.

In its sample, this clonotype was seen a few times. The chain recombines TRBV20-1 with TRBJ1-2; TRBD1 aligns across 7 bases. This CDR3 is 13 amino acids long. CDR1 is DFQATT, CDR2 SNEGSKA, per germline (reference sequence). J was trimmed by 2 bases and V by 1 base; bases with no gene match: 1. CDR3 coding DNA: TGCAGTGCTAGAGGGACAGGAAACTATGGCTACACCTTC. It translates to CSARGTGNYGYTF.

This clonotype has more than one count but fewer than ten. This chain links TRBV7-2 with TRBJ2-2; no clear D gene. V was shortened by 3 bases and J by 1 base, with 9 bases between the two germline ends. The CDR3 sequence is 15 residues long. Germline lookup yields CDR1 SGHTA and CDR2 FQGNSA. The chain's CDR3 is CASSFRFGNTGELFF. Written as DNA, the CDR3 is TGTGCCAGCAGCTTCCGGTTTGGGAACACCGGGGAGCTGTTTTTT.

The genes are TRBV20-1 and TRBJ2-3; maybe TRBD2 (6 bases). The V gene lost 2 bases and the J gene lost 2 bases, with 14 bases spanning the gap. The CDR3 has 15 residues. Germline V gene sequence: CDR1 DFQATT, CDR2 SNEGSKA (reference sequence). The CDR3 reads CSARIPGLVTDTQYF. Written as DNA, the CDR3 is TGCAGTGCTAGAATACCGGGACTCGTCACAGATACGCAGTATTTT.

A few counts support this clonotype. The chain combines TRBV7-9 with TRBJ2-3, with 11 bases aligning to TRBD1. The CDR3 has 17 residues. Germline V gene data show CDR1 as SEHNR and CDR2 as FQNEAQ (reference sequence). Trimming cost V 5 bases and J 5 bases; bases outside gene matches: 12. This CDR3 is CASSQLGQGAPGDTQYF. The CDR3 DNA is TGTGCCAGCAGCCAACTAGGACAGGGGGCGCCTGGAGATACGCAGTATTTT. Filled out from reference TRBV7-9 and TRBJ2-3, the complete variable domain reads DTGVSQNPRHKITKRGQNVTFRCDPISEHNRLYWYRQTLGQGPEFLTYFQNEAQLEKSRLLSDRFSAERPKGSFSTLEIQRTEQGDSAMYLCASSQLGQGAPGDTQYFGPGTRLTVL.

The chain uses TRBV23-1 and TRBJ2-7; D gene uncertain. TRBV23-1 is marked as an open reading frame, function uncertain. V was pared by 0 bases and J by 7 bases, with 10 bases between. The CDR3 loop spans 13 amino acids. CDR3 nucleotides: TGCGCCAGCAGTCAATCGTCACTGGGAGAGCAGTACGTC. Protein sequence: CASSQSSLGEQYV.

Only a few counts were recorded for this clonotype. The rearrangement uses TRBV10-3 and TRBJ2-7; unclear D gene. From germline, CDR1 is ENHRY and CDR2 SYGVKD. Between the trimmed V and J ends, which lost 1 base and 7 bases, there was a span of 5 bases. The CDR3 spans 11 residues. The CDR3 bases are TGTGCCATCAGTGAGTTGGAGGAGCAGTACTTC. Residues: CAISELEEQYF.

To note about this clonotype: Mismatch with germline at one junction end may stem from a read error. The chain couples TRBV7-2 to TRBJ2-5, with TRBD2 matching 9 bases. The end of the DNA is better explained by TRBJ2-1, so the J call may be wrong. This CDR3 comprises 16 residues. In germline, CDR1 is SGHTA, CDR2 FQGNSA. The CDR3 loop is CASSLASGRLNNEQFF. CDR3 DNA sequence: TGTGCCAGCAGCCTAGCCAGCGGGAGGTTGAACAATGAGCAGTTCTTC.

The V call is TRBV25-1, the J call TRBJ2-3; D uncertain. This CDR3 has 11 amino acids. V was trimmed by 3 bases and J by 6 bases, leaving 4 bases between them. The germline CDR1 and CDR2 sequences are MGHDK and SYGVNS. This CDR3 is CASSDMDTQYF. CDR3 bases: TGTGCCAGCAGTGATATGGATACGCAGTATTTT.

This chain joins TRBV20-1 and TRBJ1-1; 8 nucleotides align to TRBD1. V trimming: 3 bases; J trimming: 3 bases; junction bases outside the gene matches: 6. The CDR3 runs to 14 residues. Germline V gives CDR1 DFQATT, CDR2 SNEGSKA (reference sequence). The CDR3 nucleotides read TGCAGTGCTAGCCAGGGGGCGCGGGACACTGAAGCTTTCTTT. Residues: CSASQGARDTEAFF.

The chain's CDR3 is CSATRDRNNRLFGTDTQYF. The CDR3 nucleotides are TGCAGTGCCACCCGGGACAGGAACAACAGGCTTTTCGGCACAGATACGCAGTATTTT. The chain combines TRBV20-1 with TRBJ2-3, with 8 positions matching TRBD1. The junction had 21 bases not matched to a gene; V was cut back by 6 bases and J by 1 base. The CDR3 sequence is 19 residues long. Germline lookup yields CDR1 DFQATT and CDR2 SNEGSKA (reference sequence).

This clonotype appeared a few times. The rearrangement uses TRBV7-8 and TRBJ2-5, with TRBD1 identical over 8 bases. With 4 bases clipped from V and 2 bases from J, the junction kept 3 bases outside the gene matches. The CDR3 is 14 amino acids. In germline, CDR1 is SGHVS, CDR2 FQNEAQ. The CDR3 loop reads CASSSYRGQETQYF. The CDR3, as DNA: TGTGCCAGCAGCTCGTACAGGGGGCAAGAGACCCAGTACTTC.

This clonotype appeared a few times. The chain links TRBV20-1 to TRBJ1-2, with D uncertain. The CDR3 is 13 residues long. From germline, CDR1 is DFQATT and CDR2 SNEGSKA (reference sequence). V lost 4 bases to trimming and J lost 3 bases, with 12 bases between them. The CDR3 sequence is CSAILGSDYGYTF. The CDR3, as DNA: TGCAGTGCTATTCTGGGATCGGACTATGGCTACACCTTC.

The chain uses TRBV5-1 and TRBJ2-1; D gene ambiguous. Trimming took off 0 bases at V and 4 bases at J, with 8 bases between the two ends. CDR1 and CDR2 from the germline V gene are SGHRS and YFSETQ. The CDR3 spans 14 residues. The CDR3 coding sequence is TGCGCCAGCAGCTTGGGGGCGCGGTACAATGAGCAGTTCTTC. This sequence encodes CASSLGARYNEQFF. The full variable domain, with the rest looked up from reference TRBV5-1 and TRBJ2-1, is KAGVTQTPRYLIKTRGQQVTLSCSPISGHRSVSWYQQTPGQGLQFLFEYFSETQRNKGNFPGRFSGRQFSNSRSEMNVSTLELGDSALYLCASSLGARYNEQFFGPGTRLTVL.

This clonotype was seen only a few times. The rearrangement uses TRBV29-1 and TRBJ2-1; D remains unclear. V was trimmed by 4 bases and J by 7 bases, leaving 5 bases between them. Germline-derived CDR1 and CDR2 are SQVTM and ANQGSEA. CDR3 length equals 10 residues. The CDR3: CSVVNNEQFF. The CDR3 nucleotides read TGCAGCGTTGTCAATAATGAGCAGTTCTTC.

This chain links TRBV6-5 with TRBJ2-2; TRBD1 or TRBD2 may be the D gene (5 bases each). The CDR3 contains 17 residues. Looked up from germline, CDR1 is MNHEY and CDR2 is SVGAGI. V was shortened by 7 bases and J by 1 base, with 19 bases between the two germline ends. In nucleotides, the CDR3 is TGTGCCAGCATCCTAGAAGCCGGGACGAGGAACACCGGGGAGCTGTTTTTT. It translates to CASILEAGTRNTGELFF.

The table lists this clonotype with many counts. The V gene is TRBV20-1, the J gene TRBJ2-1; 8 positions match TRBD1. The CDR3 covers 16 residues. J lost 2 bases, V lost 0 bases, and 6 bases had no gene match. The germline CDR1 and CDR2 sequences are DFQATT and SNEGSKA (reference sequence). The CDR3 DNA reads as TGCAGTGCTAGAGATCCCGGACAGGGTCCCTACAATGAGCAGTTCTTC. Amino acid sequence: CSARDPGQGPYNEQFF.